This TCR beta chain was captured in a study of cytomegalovirus exposure and HLA in healthy donors (dated by TCRdb to about 2017). Some background on the complete study: An earlier analysis of 587 of the donors reported 250 to 300 Gb of sequence data and 90 million to 120 million unique TCR beta sequences obtained from about 180 million T cells. An early release covering roughly 580 HLA-typed donors comprised around 300 gigabases of sequencing data and approximately 85 million unique TCR sequences. Of the 398 genotyped donors, more than 75% were placed in the genetic ancestry cluster associated with self-reported Caucasian donors. The study was designed to test whether signatures of past pathogen exposure could be identified by cataloging public T cell receptors. The study used immunosequencing to profile the T cell repertoires of approximately 640 subjects and linked those repertoires to cytomegalovirus serostatus. Besides the first cohort of more than 650 subjects, a separate validation cohort made up of 120 different subjects was used. High-throughput TCR immunosequencing, statistical association of individual TCRs with disease status, and machine learning were combined to predict cytomegalovirus infection status. To study patterns of TCR occurrence, a later analysis re-analyzed previously published TCR beta repertoires from just over 650 donors and added high-resolution HLA genotyping. In the later analysis, no new phenotypic data were used to find candidate immune exposures; instead, reliance was placed on TCR beta sequences and their occurrence across donors. An earlier analysis of fewer than 700 of the donors applied high-throughput TCR beta sequencing to assess whether each TCR beta V gene segment acted as functional or pseudogenic. Donor age, sex, ethnicity and CMV serostatus were compiled alongside the repertoire data. In a later genetic analysis, genome-wide SNP genotypes for about 55% of the roughly 670 donors were used, and that subset was treated as a discovery cohort. Every discovery cohort repertoire had been produced on one sequencing platform. HLA typing covered class I and class II loci at four-digit resolution. Typing coverage differed by locus: A, B, C, DRB1 and DQB1 were typed in about 620-640 donors, DQA1 in roughly 510, DPA1 in 600 to 610, and DPB1 in around 440. Four to six DR-DQ haplotypes were handled as single units for association and clustering, since linkage in the cohort was strong. On average, about 240,000 unique TCR beta nucleotide sequences were sequenced per donor among some 420 genotyped donors of the cohort, with roughly 18% of those sequences being non-productive. Broader findings and caveats from the paper: In vitro tests confirmed that three of the cytomegalovirus-associated TCR beta chains recognize cytomegalovirus antigens. HLA typing was unavailable for some donors at each locus, so association tests used only the typed subset. Over 15 rarely observed V segments, including chromosome 9 orphons, were excluded from the earlier analysis of just under 600 of the donors because counts were too low. Presence/absence analyses assumed roughly uniform sequencing depth across donors, an assumption that may not hold. Correlated functional status among segregating V segments might reflect linkage disequilibrium, but an unknown experimental factor could not be ruled out. In a later analysis, some 17,000 TCR beta sequences were associated with specific HLA alleles at a false discovery rate of 0.05. Several of the top co-occurrence clusters appeared to be linked to parvovirus B19, influenza, CMV and Epstein-Barr virus, according to a later analysis. CMV serostatus was the only immune exposure information available for the cohort. According to a later genetic analysis, donors in an Asian-associated ancestry cluster had fewer N-insertions in productive TCRs than the roughly 670-donor mean. In a later analysis, HLA-associated TCR beta chains were found to be more clonally expanded and to have lower generation probabilities than equally common non-associated chains. It was suggested by the authors that the approach could potentially be generalized to other disease states and immunological phenotypes. Across donors, most TCR sequences were observed very rarely, whereas some public TCRs were present in many individuals. A later analysis found that most CMV-associated TCR beta chains appeared HLA-restricted, with HLA associations seemingly driven largely by CMV exposure. Only TCR beta chains were sequenced in this cohort, and the absence of alpha or paired-chain data limited detectable features. The sequencing pipeline was judged likely to have produced a cluster of highly shared sequence variants as a technical artifact. Some IMGT-functional V segments, including TRBV6-2 and TRBV6-3, could not be distinguished by the 87-base-pair reads and were therefore excluded. Assigning TCR associations to individual alleles was difficult when HLA alleles, especially DR and DQ, strongly co-occurred. An earlier analysis of approximately 500 of the donors showed that most TCR beta V segments appeared in productive rearrangements either about 87% or about 30% of the time, which broadly matched IMGT annotations. According to a later analysis, TCR association rates differed among HLA loci, with DRB1 alleles showing the most associated TCRs and HLA-C alleles showing the fewest. A further reported finding was that TCR beta sequences accurately predicted the HLA-A and HLA-B alleles for most subjects in the first cohort. A total of 150 to 200 TCR beta chains were listed by the study as associated with cytomegalovirus. In both the original and validation cohorts, the classifier was reported to diagnose cytomegalovirus status with high specificity and sensitivity. A later genetic analysis associated a missense DCLRE1C variant with V-gene and J-gene trimming of TCR beta chains, and an independent cohort replicated the association.

Receptor libraries were prepared by the immunoSEQ multiplex PCR assay. A mixture of 60 forward primers for TCR Vbeta segments and 13 reverse primers for TCR Jbeta segments was used in the multiplex PCR. The CDR3 region of rearranged TCR beta genes was amplified from genomic DNA by a multiplex PCR assay. The amplified TCR beta libraries were sequenced on the Illumina HiSeq System as 87-base-pair reads. The study's own analysis went as follows. Across the 500 to 750 repertoires, a later analysis counted roughly 77 million unique TCR beta chains, roughly 11 million of which were shared by at least two donors. A nearest-neighbor algorithm error-corrected the raw reads and collapsed the reads into unique sequences, merging closely related sequences to remove PCR and sequencing errors. To assign V, D and J gene segments, CDR3 sequences were aligned to IMGT reference sequences. For a sequence to be retained, at least a six-nucleotide match to both a V gene segment and a J gene segment was required. Rearrangements were called productive when the CDR3 lacked stop codons and stayed in frame with V and J; all others were non-productive. CDR3 was defined according to IMGT convention as the region running from the second conserved V-encoded cysteine to the conserved J-encoded phenylalanine. Sequences without an unambiguous match to a single V gene segment were excluded from the earlier analysis of about 630 of the donors. In an earlier analysis of 587 of the donors, V segments were called functional above 56.7% productive rearrangements and were called segregating when the between-donor standard deviation exceeded 5%. A statistical classification framework was built for diagnosing cytomegalovirus status from the catalog of TCR beta chain sequences. V and J gene assignment, in a later analysis, came from comparing TCR nucleotide sequences with IMGT/GENE-DB human TR gene sequences. Using the TCRdist pipeline, a later analysis assigned CDR3 sequences along with most-parsimonious VDJ recombination scenarios. In a later analysis, each TCR beta chain was defined by its CDR3 amino acid sequence together with its V-gene family, and reads without a unique V-gene family were excluded. To address suspected cross-contamination and a sequencing artifact, a later analysis removed roughly 580 highly shared, low-generation-probability nucleotide sequences. A later analysis calculated a clonal expansion index for each public chain from normalized within-repertoire ranks of inferred template counts. In a later analysis, generation probabilities were computed using a VDJ recombination model fitted to out-of-frame rearrangements, and the results were checked against IGoR. In a later analysis, TCR-TCR, TCR-HLA and TCR-CMV co-occurrence was scored with hypergeometric tests, and a repertoire-size bias correction was applied to TCR pairs. To estimate false discovery rates, a later analysis permuted the HLA or CMV assignments 20 times. A later analysis grouped co-occurring TCRs with DBSCAN, adding TCRdist sequence similarity when clustering within HLA-allele-positive subsets. Repertoires with fewer than 30,000 or more than 120,000 public chains, plus five repertoires with anomalous nucleotide sharing, were excluded from co-occurrence clustering. In TCRdb, the immuneACCESS table is reduced to in-frame sequences with V and J assigned. These tables do not hold every clone; where another copy was compared, an unresolved V gene accounts for under half, and the others remain unexplained. V and J calls and clone size follow that table, whereas D and trimming were derived from the DNA. The sample includes approximately 170,000 clones, with roughly 76% observed a single time. Together, the top ten hold approximately 2% of the sample.

Points on this clone: No cognate antigen has been identified for it. No much larger clonotype is one base removed from it; base qualities were not supplied.

The cohort consisted of 650 to 700 healthy bone marrow donors. Cohort members were all nominally healthy when sampled, although unrecorded immune exposures were likely present. Of the 690 or so cohort members, around 290 had positive CMV serostatus and just over 350 had negative CMV serostatus, and CMV serostatus was not recorded for the donor. A peripheral blood sample was collected from each donor, and TCR beta sequencing was performed on peripheral blood mononuclear cells. The Qiagen DNeasy Blood Extraction Kit was used to extract genomic DNA from the blood cell samples. V loses 4 bases at its end and J loses 6 bases; junction bases beyond the gene matches: 7. From the cysteine through the phenylalanine, the CDR3 covers 15 amino acids. Of all the DNA, just the CDR3 is kept, 45 bases in frame from base 1. For CDR1 and CDR2, the germline V gene (reference sequence) lists LNHDA and SQIVND.

This receptor was obtained from a human donor in good health. Here the chain combines TRBV19 and TRBJ2-1; the central 9 bases match TRBD1. Sequencing used PBMCs. Here the CDR3 is given as CASSKGQGPSNEQFF. The bases read TGTGCCAGTAGTAAGGGACAGGGACCGAGCAATGAGCAGTTCTTC.